This T cell receptor (beta chain) appears in the sequencing data of a study of shared clonotypes between healthy human individuals. Sequencing was performed with immunoSEQ multiplex PCR; in TCRdb, only in-frame clones are kept and a portion is missing. The table includes 2 million to 2.5 million clones, about 90% detected once. This clonotype originated in a young man in good health. Some clones in this sample may be carry-over from other donors' samples. Sample: naive CD4+ T cells from PBMCs. The subset denotes: CD45RA+ positively selected.

The CDR3 loop reads CASSIISGKGYNEQFF. The CDR3 DNA reads as TGTGCCAGTAGTATCATCTCGGGGAAAGGGTACAATGAGCAGTTCTTC. The V and J genes are TRBV19 and TRBJ2-1, with TRBD2 as a possible D gene (5 bases). V was trimmed by 3 bases and J by 4 bases, leaving 16 bases between them. CDR3 size: 16 residues. The germline V gene encodes CDR1 LNHDA and CDR2 SQIVND (reference sequence). The full variable domain, completed using reference TRBV19 and TRBJ2-1, is DGGITQSPKYLFRKEGQNVTLSCEQNLNHDAMYWYRQDPGQGLRLIYYSQIVNDFQKGDIAEGYSVSREKKESFPLTVTSAQKNPTAFYLCASSIISGKGYNEQFFGPGTRLTVL.